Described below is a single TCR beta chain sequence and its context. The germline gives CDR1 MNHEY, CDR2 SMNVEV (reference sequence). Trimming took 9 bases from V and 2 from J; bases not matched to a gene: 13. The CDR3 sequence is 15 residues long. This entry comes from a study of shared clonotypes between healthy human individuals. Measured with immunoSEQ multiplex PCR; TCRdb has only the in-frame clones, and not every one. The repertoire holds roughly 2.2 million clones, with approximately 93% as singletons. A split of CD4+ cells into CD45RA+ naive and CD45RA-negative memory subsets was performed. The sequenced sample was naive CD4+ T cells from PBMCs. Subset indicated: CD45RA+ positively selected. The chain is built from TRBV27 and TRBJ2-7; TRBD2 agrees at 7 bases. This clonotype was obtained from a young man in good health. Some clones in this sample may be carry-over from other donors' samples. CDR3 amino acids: CASHPSSGPPYEQYF. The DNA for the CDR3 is TGTGCCAGTCACCCCTCTAGCGGCCCCCCCTACGAGCAGTACTTC.